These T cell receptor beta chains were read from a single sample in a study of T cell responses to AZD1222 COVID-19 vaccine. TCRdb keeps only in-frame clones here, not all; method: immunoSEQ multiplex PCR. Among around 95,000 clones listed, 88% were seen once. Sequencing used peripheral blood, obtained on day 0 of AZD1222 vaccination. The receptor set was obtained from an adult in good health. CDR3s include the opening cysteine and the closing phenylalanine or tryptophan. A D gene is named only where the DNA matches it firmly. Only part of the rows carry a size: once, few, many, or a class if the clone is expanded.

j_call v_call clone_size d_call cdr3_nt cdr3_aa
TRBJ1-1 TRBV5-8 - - TGTGCCAGCAGCTTGGGTACTGAAGCTTTCTTT CASSLGTEAFF
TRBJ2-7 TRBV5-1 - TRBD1 TGCGCCAGCAGCAACCGGGACAGGGATTCCTACGAGCAGTACTTC CASSNRDRDSYEQYF
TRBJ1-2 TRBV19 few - TGTGCCAGTAGTACCCTCCCGGGACAACTGCCCGGCTACACCTTC CASSTLPGQLPGYTF
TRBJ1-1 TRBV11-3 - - TGTGCCAGCAGCTCGCTATCGGGGACTGAAGCTTTCTTT CASSSLSGTEAFF
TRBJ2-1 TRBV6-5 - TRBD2 TGTGCCAGCAGCCGAACGGGAGGCCCTAATGAGCAGTTCTTC CASSRTGGPNEQFF
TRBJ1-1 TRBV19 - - TGTGCCAGTAGTCAGGGAAGAGGGAACACTGAAGCTTTCTTT CASSQGRGNTEAFF
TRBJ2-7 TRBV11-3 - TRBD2 TGTGCCAGCAGCCAGGATGGCGGGAGAAGCTACGAGCAGTACTTC CASSQDGGRSYEQYF
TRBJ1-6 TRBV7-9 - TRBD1 TGTGCCAGCAGCCCCCTTTCGGGACAGATTAATTCACCCCTCCACTTT CASSPLSGQINSPLHF
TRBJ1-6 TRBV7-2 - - TGTGCCAGCAGGTCCGGCGGAGGGGATAATTCACCCCTCCACTTT CASRSGGGDNSPLHF
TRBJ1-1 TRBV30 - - TGTGCCTGGAGTGTACGAGGCAGGGGAAACACTGAAGCTTTCTTT CAWSVRGRGNTEAFF
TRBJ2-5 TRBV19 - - TGTGCCAGTAGTACAGGGTGGGAGACCCAGTACTTC CASSTGWETQYF
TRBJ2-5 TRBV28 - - TGTGCCAGCAGTTTGCCGAAAGAGACCCAGTACTTC CASSLPKETQYF
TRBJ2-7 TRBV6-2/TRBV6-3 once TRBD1 TGTGCCAGCAGTACAGGGGCGCTCTCCTACGAGCAGTACTTC CASSTGALSYEQYF
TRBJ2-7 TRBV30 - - TGTGCCTGGACGGGGAAAGGGGTCTCCTACGAGCAGTACTTC CAWTGKGVSYEQYF
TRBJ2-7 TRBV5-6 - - TGTGCCAGCAGCTTGAGTCTCTATAGGGCCTACTACGAGCAGTACTTC CASSLSLYRAYYEQYF
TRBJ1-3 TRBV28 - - TGTGCCAGCTGCATACCTGGAAACACCATATATTTT CASCIPGNTIYF
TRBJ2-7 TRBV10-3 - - TGTGCCATCAGTGAGTCTATAGGGGGGACCTACGAGCAGTACTTC CAISESIGGTYEQYF
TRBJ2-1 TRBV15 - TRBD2 TGTGCCACCAGCTCTCCGGCTAGCGGGATTGAGCAGTTCTTC CATSSPASGIEQFF
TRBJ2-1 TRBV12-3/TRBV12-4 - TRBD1 TGTGCCAGCAGACCAGCTAAGACAGGGTTCCAGTTCTTC CASRPAKTGFQFF
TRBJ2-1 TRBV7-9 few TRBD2 TGTGCCAGCAGCTTATGGACTAGCGGAGAAGACAATGAGCAGTTCTTC CASSLWTSGEDNEQFF
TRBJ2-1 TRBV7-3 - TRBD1 TGTGCCAGCAGCCTGACAGGGGGCTCCTACAATGAGCAGTTCTTC CASSLTGGSYNEQFF
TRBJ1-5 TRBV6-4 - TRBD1 TGTGCCAGCAGAGGGACAGGGGGCGCCCCTTTCCCCAATCAGCCCCAGCATTTT CASRGTGGAPFPNQPQHF
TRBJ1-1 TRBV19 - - TGTGCCAGTAGTAATCAGAGGAACACTGAAGCTTTCTTT CASSNQRNTEAFF
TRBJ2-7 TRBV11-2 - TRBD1 TGTGCCAGCAGCTCCAGCGACAGGGGTGACTACGAGCAGTACTTC CASSSSDRGDYEQYF
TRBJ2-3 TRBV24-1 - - TGTGCCACCAGTGACCAAAGGACTAGGGGGCACACAGATACGCAGTATTTT CATSDQRTRGHTDTQYF
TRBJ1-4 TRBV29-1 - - TGCAGCGCGGGTGGGGGGAATGAAAAACTGTTTTTT CSAGGGNEKLFF
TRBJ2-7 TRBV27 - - TGTGCCAGCAGTTCGCATCTAGGCCCCTACGAGCAGTACTTC CASSSHLGPYEQYF
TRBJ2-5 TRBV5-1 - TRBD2 TGCGCCAGCAGCTTGGCCCCTGCTAGCGGGGTGGAGACCCAGTACTTC CASSLAPASGVETQYF
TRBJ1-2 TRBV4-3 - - TGCGCCAGCAGCCAAGTGGTTTTACGGGTAGCTAACTATGGCTACACCTTC CASSQVVLRVANYGYTF
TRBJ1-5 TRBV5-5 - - TGTGCCAGCAGCTTGAGTAGCAATCAGCCCCAGCATTTT CASSLSSNQPQHF
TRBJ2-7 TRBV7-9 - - TGTGCCAGCAGCCCCAGCCCGGACCAATACGAGCAGTACTTC CASSPSPDQYEQYF
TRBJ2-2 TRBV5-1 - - TGCGCCAGCAGCTTGTTGAGTCCGGGGGACACCGGGGAGCTGTTTTTT CASSLLSPGDTGELFF
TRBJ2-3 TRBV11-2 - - TGTGCCAGCAGCTTAGGCGGCAGGGGCACAGATACGCAGTATTTT CASSLGGRGTDTQYF
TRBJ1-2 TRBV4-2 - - TGTGCCAGCAGCCAAATCGGGACGGCTTATGGCTACACCTTC CASSQIGTAYGYTF
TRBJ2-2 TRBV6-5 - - TGTGCCAGCAGTTACGAGGCTAGCTCGGTGGCCGGGGAGCTGTTTTTT CASSYEASSVAGELFF
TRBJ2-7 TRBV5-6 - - TGTGCCAGCAGCTTGCCCTCGGGCTACGAGCAGTACTTC CASSLPSGYEQYF
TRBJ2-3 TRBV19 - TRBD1 TGTGCCAGTAGTACCCCGGGGACAGGGACAGATACGCAGTATTTT CASSTPGTGTDTQYF
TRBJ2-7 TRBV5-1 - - TGCGCCAGCAGCTCGAGCAACTCCTACGAGCAGTACTTC CASSSSNSYEQYF
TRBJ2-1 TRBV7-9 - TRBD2 TGTGCCAGCAGCTTACTAGCGGCGTACAATGAGCAGTTCTTC CASSLLAAYNEQFF
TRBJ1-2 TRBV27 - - TGTGCCAGCAGTTCCGGGGATGGCTACACCTTC CASSSGDGYTF
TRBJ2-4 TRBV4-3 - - TGCGCCAGCAGCCAAGAACTAGCCAAAAACATTCAGTACTTC CASSQELAKNIQYF
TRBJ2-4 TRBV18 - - TGTGCCAGCTCACCACCGGGCTACTCGCGAACGGAAAACATTCAGTACTTC CASSPPGYSRTENIQYF
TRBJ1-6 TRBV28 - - TGTGCCAGCAGTTCGGCGGCCGAGAGCTCCTATAATTCACCCCTCCACTTT CASSSAAESSYNSPLHF
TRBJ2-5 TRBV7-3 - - TGTGCCAGCAGCTCTGGGACACCGCTCCAAGAGACCCAGTACTTC CASSSGTPLQETQYF
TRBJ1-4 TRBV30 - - TGTGCCTGGAGAATACAGAGTAATGAAAAACTGTTTTTT CAWRIQSNEKLFF
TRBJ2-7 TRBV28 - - TGTGCCAGCAGGGCAGGGGGGCTTGCCTACGAGCAGTACTTC CASRAGGLAYEQYF